The next 32 T cell receptor beta chains were all read from a single sample in a study of shared clonotypes between healthy human individuals. Sequenced by immunoSEQ multiplex PCR; TCRdb stores in-frame clones only, minus some. This repertoire shows 600,000 to 700,000 clones, 73% found once; its top ten account for around 2%. Sequencing used memory CD4+ T cells sorted from blood. Subset noted: CD45RA-negative fraction. The source of these receptors is a woman younger than 45 in good health.

This clone showed up many times. The CDR3 spells CASSRGGTEAFF. Written as DNA, the CDR3 is TGTGCCAGCAGCCGGGGAGGGACTGAAGCTTTCTTT. The chain combines TRBV7-8 with TRBJ1-1; D not certain. The CDR3 length is 12 residues. V was pared by 5 bases and J by 5 bases, with 9 bases between. Germline loops: CDR1 SGHVS, CDR2 FQNEAQ.

The rearrangement links TRBV7-2 to TRBJ2-1, with 11 bases aligning to TRBD2. V gave up 3 bases and J gave up 3 bases; unmatched junction bases: 7. CDR3 length: 17 amino acids. Germline V CDR1 and CDR2: SGHTA, FQGNSA. The CDR3 is CASSFRVTSGSYNEQFF. The CDR3 DNA reads as TGTGCCAGCAGCTTTCGAGTTACTAGCGGGAGCTACAATGAGCAGTTCTTC.

The V gene is TRBV6-5, the J gene TRBJ2-7, with a weak D call TRBD1 (6 bases). V was cut by 6 bases and J by 0 bases, with 12 bases left in between. The V gene's germline CDR1 is MNHEY and CDR2 SVGAGI. The CDR3 spans 14 residues. The CDR3 loop is CASRPGQSSYEQYF. DNA of the CDR3: TGTGCCAGCAGACCAGGACAGTCCTCCTACGAGCAGTACTTC.

The rearrangement joins TRBV5-1 to TRBJ1-2; D possibly corresponds to TRBD1 (6 bases). This CDR3 has 22 residues. CDR1 and CDR2 from the germline V gene are SGHRS and YFSETQ. The V end was cut by 0 bases, the J end by 0 bases, with 30 bases between. Written as DNA, the CDR3 is TGCGCCAGCAGCTTGGATGCCCCTCCACGGGACAAAGGGCCTCAAACTAACTATGGCTACACCTTC. Translated: CASSLDAPPRDKGPQTNYGYTF.

This clone was observed a few times. In the same sample, other DNA sequences code for this CDR3. V and J are TRBV19 and TRBJ1-5, with unresolved D. Germline V gives CDR1 LNHDA, CDR2 SQIVND (reference sequence). V dropped 3 bases and J dropped 6 bases, with 6 bases sitting between them. CDR3 length: 12 residues. CDR3 DNA sequence: TGTGCCAGTAGTATCGCGGGTCAGCCCCAGCATTTT. Amino acid sequence: CASSIAGQPQHF. The full variable domain, in which reference TRBV19 and TRBJ1-5 provide the parts outside the CDR3, is DGGITQSPKYLFRKEGQNVTLSCEQNLNHDAMYWYRQDPGQGLRLIYYSQIVNDFQKGDIAEGYSVSREKKESFPLTVTSAQKNPTAFYLCASSIAGQPQHFGDGTRLSIL.

J is TRBJ1-3 and V is TRBV11-2; unclear D gene. V lost 6 bases and J 0 bases, leaving 12 bases between the germline ends. The germline V gene has CDR1 SGHAT and CDR2 FQNNGV. The length of the CDR3 is 15 residues. DNA for the CDR3: TGTGCCAGCAGACAGTCAGTCTTCTCTGGAAACACCATATATTTT. Translating gives CASRQSVFSGNTIYF.

This clone was counted only a few times. The chain uses TRBV29-1 and TRBJ2-7; D is perhaps TRBD1 or TRBD2 (5 bases each). Per germline, CDR1 SQVTM and CDR2 ANQGSEA. V gave up 5 bases and J gave up 3 bases, with 11 bases separating them. The CDR3 contains 12 residues. CDR3 bases: TGCAGCGTTAGGGACGTAGTCTACGAGCAGTACTTC. Translation: CSVRDVVYEQYF.

This chain connects TRBV7-2 to TRBJ2-1; 7 bases fit TRBD2. Trimming removed 2 bases from V and 8 bases from J; junction bases left unmatched: 12. CDR1 is SGHTA and CDR2 is FQGNSA in the germline V gene. The CDR3 is 16 residues long. The CDR3 reads CASSLFGGGPGHEQFF. CDR3 bases: TGTGCCAGCAGCTTATTTGGGGGAGGGCCTGGACATGAGCAGTTCTTC.

The chain is built from TRBV9 and TRBJ2-7, with TRBD2 identical over 16 bases. The germline CDR1 and CDR2 sequences are SGDLS and YYNGEE. CDR3 length equals 15 residues. After removal of 3 bases from V and 6 bases from J, the junction contained 3 bases not matched to a gene. The CDR3 protein is CASSGGTSGRVEQYF. The CDR3 DNA follows: TGTGCCAGCAGCGGGGGGACTAGCGGGAGGGTCGAGCAGTACTTC.

A single count supports this clone. The CDR3 sequence is CASSLGRIVNTEAFF. CDR3 bases: TGTGCCAGCAGCTTGGGGCGGATCGTTAACACTGAAGCTTTCTTT. V is TRBV5-6 and J is TRBJ1-1; D gene ambiguous. V lost 0 bases to trimming and J lost 2 bases, with 11 bases between them. CDR3 size: 15 residues. Germline CDR1 reads SGHDT; CDR2 reads YYEEEE.

The chain employs TRBV28 and TRBJ2-6; D is uncertain. The V end was cut by 5 bases, the J end by 0 bases, with 20 bases between. Germline V gene sequence: CDR1 MDHEN, CDR2 SYDVKM. This CDR3 is 19 amino acids long. The CDR3 loop is CASSLLQLTVSSGANVLTF. The CDR3 region has the DNA TGTGCCAGCAGTCTGTTACAGCTAACCGTATCCTCTGGGGCCAACGTCCTGACTTTC.

Comment on this clone: Other DNA sequences in this specimen translate into the identical CDR3. V is TRBV6-1 and J is TRBJ1-1, with D tentatively TRBD1 (5 bases). The CDR3 totals 14 residues. Germline-derived CDR1 and CDR2 are MNHNS and SASEGT. V lost 5 bases and J lost 2, with 12 bases in between. The CDR3 region is CASSPRGGNTEAFF. CDR3 in DNA: TGTGCCAGCAGTCCACGGGGGGGAAACACTGAAGCTTTCTTT.

This chain uses TRBV7-2 with TRBJ2-1; 9 bases align to TRBD2. Per the germline V gene, CDR1 is SGHTA and CDR2 is FQGNSA. V lost 1 base to trimming and J lost 7 bases; unmatched junction nucleotides: 8. The CDR3 spans 16 residues. CDR3 sequence (DNA): TGTGCCAGCAGCTTAGAGGCCAGCGGGAGGCGTAATGAGCAGTTCTTC. Protein: CASSLEASGRRNEQFF.

V usage is TRBV28 and J usage is TRBJ1-5, with unresolved D. There are 14 residues in the CDR3. The V and J ends lost 6 bases and 6 bases respectively, with 15 bases between them. Germline CDR1 reads MDHEN; CDR2 reads SYDVKM. Here the CDR3 DNA reads TGTGCCAGCAGCCGAACAATGGAGCGTCAGCCCCAGCATTTT. As protein: CASSRTMERQPQHF.

The chain recombines TRBV7-2 with TRBJ2-3; 7 bases agree with TRBD2. Unmatched junction bases numbered 7, after V lost 1 base and J lost 6 bases. Germline values: CDR1 SGHTA, CDR2 FQGNSA. The CDR3 consists of 15 residues. DNA for the CDR3: TGTGCCAGCAGCTTAGTCGCGGGAGTCGGGGATACGCAGTATTTT. It translates to CASSLVAGVGDTQYF.

As to this clone: This same CDR3 is encoded by further DNA sequences in the sample. J is TRBJ2-7 and V is TRBV19; D is unclear. The germline V and J ends were trimmed by 3 bases and 1 base, with 13 bases remaining between them. The CDR3 consists of 15 residues. Germline V lookup: CDR1 LNHDA, CDR2 SQIVND (reference sequence). This chain's CDR3 is CASSISAGRSYEQYF. The CDR3 DNA sequence: TGTGCCAGTAGTATTTCGGCAGGCCGGTCCTACGAGCAGTACTTC.

CDR3 loop: CASSRPVIDEQYF. The CDR3 DNA is TGTGCCAGCAGCCGACCCGTAATCGACGAGCAGTACTTC. This chain links TRBV28 with TRBJ2-7; D gene ambiguous. V was trimmed by 6 bases and J by 5 bases, leaving 14 bases between them. Germline CDR1 and CDR2: MDHEN and SYDVKM. The CDR3 is 13 residues long.

The chain combines TRBV30 with TRBJ2-5; 8 bases map to TRBD2. The trim removed 5 bases at V and 4 bases at J, leaving 6 bases unmatched. Per the germline V gene, CDR1 is GTSNPN and CDR2 is SVGIG (reference sequence). This CDR3 contains 13 residues. The CDR3 region has the DNA TGTGCCTGGGCCGCCGGGGGGGGAGAGACCCAGTACTTC. Translated, it gives CAWAAGGGETQYF. Drawing the rest from reference TRBV30 and TRBJ2-5, the complete variable domain is SQTIHQWPATLVQPVGSPLSLECTVEGTSNPNLYWYRQAAGRGLQLLFYSVGIGQISSEVPQNLSASRPQDRQFILSSKKLLLSDSGFYLCAWAAGGGETQYFGPGTRLLVL.

Written as DNA, the CDR3 is TGCAGCGTCCACTCCGGGACTAGCGGGACGTTGGGCTCCGGGGAGCTGTTTTTT. It codes for CSVHSGTSGTLGSGELFF. J is TRBJ2-2 and V is TRBV29-1, with 13 bases identical to TRBD2. Germline V gene sequence: CDR1 SQVTM, CDR2 ANQGSEA. With 6 bases clipped from V and 6 bases from J, the junction kept 16 bases outside the gene matches. This CDR3 has 18 residues.

This rearrangement joins TRBV5-1 to TRBJ2-2, with D perhaps TRBD2 (5 bases). Looked up from germline, CDR1 is SGHRS and CDR2 is YFSETQ. The CDR3 covers 13 residues. Trimming cost V 5 bases and J 4 bases, with 9 bases left between them. The CDR3 bases are TGCGCCAGCAGGGAGCGGAGCACCGGGGAGCTGTTTTTT. It codes for CASRERSTGELFF. The full variable domain, completed using reference TRBV5-1 and TRBJ2-2, is KAGVTQTPRYLIKTRGQQVTLSCSPISGHRSVSWYQQTPGQGLQFLFEYFSETQRNKGNFPGRFSGRQFSNSRSEMNVSTLELGDSALYLCASRERSTGELFFGEGSRLTVL.

To note about this clone: Other DNA variants within this sample encode the same CDR3. The V gene is TRBV2, the J gene TRBJ2-1, with TRBD2 identical over 9 bases. With 3 bases clipped from V and 1 base from J, the junction kept 1 base outside the gene matches. Germline CDR1 and CDR2: SNHLY and FYNNEI. The CDR3 has 15 residues. CDR3 sequence: CASSDSGSSYNEQFF. The CDR3 nucleotides read TGTGCCAGCAGTGATAGCGGGAGTTCCTACAATGAGCAGTTCTTC.

This clone showed up many times. The same CDR3 is also encoded by other DNA sequences in this sample. V gene TRBV7-3 combines with J gene TRBJ2-2; D remains unclear. From germline, CDR1 is SGHTA and CDR2 FQGTGA. V lost 3 bases to trimming and J lost 4 bases, with 6 bases between them. The CDR3 loop spans 13 amino acids. The chain's CDR3 is CASSFSGTGELFF. CDR3 coding DNA: TGTGCCAGCAGCTTTTCTGGCACCGGGGAGCTGTTTTTT.

This clone appeared a few times. This chain uses TRBV2 with TRBJ2-7, with 10 positions matching TRBD1. CDR1 and CDR2 (germline): SNHLY, FYNNEI. The CDR3 has 14 residues. J gave up 5 bases and V 8 bases, and 9 bases lay outside the gene matches. Here the CDR3 DNA reads TGTGCCAGCCAGGGGGACAGGGGTTACCACGAGCAGTACTTC. The encoded protein is CASQGDRGYHEQYF.

This chain connects TRBV6-1 to TRBJ2-1, with 7 nucleotides matching TRBD1. V shed 7 bases and J 2 bases; nucleotides not matched to a gene: 5. The CDR3 has 14 amino acids. Germline V gene sequence: CDR1 MNHNS, CDR2 SASEGT. CDR3 loop: CASTRGSTYNEQFF. CDR3 coding DNA: TGTGCCAGCACCAGGGGGTCAACCTACAATGAGCAGTTCTTC.

This clone was counted at least ten times. This sequence joins TRBV7-9 and TRBJ2-2, with TRBD2 as a possible D gene (5 bases). With 8 bases removed from V and 3 bases from J, the gap between germline ends came to 16 bases. This CDR3 spans 15 amino acids. Germline V gene lookup returns CDR1 SEHNR and CDR2 FQNEAQ (reference sequence). The CDR3 loop is CASPAPGIYTGELFF. The DNA of the CDR3 is TGTGCCAGCCCCGCGCCGGGGATTTACACCGGGGAGCTGTTTTTT.

The V and J genes are TRBV7-9 and TRBJ2-7; perhaps TRBD1 as D (6 bases). The CDR3 is made up of 15 amino acids. The ends were cut back, 5 bases at V and 0 bases at J, with 14 bases in the middle. Germline CDR1 is SEHNR and CDR2 is FQNEAQ (reference sequence). CDR3 sequence reads: CASSPDSYYSYEQYF. CDR3 nucleotide sequence: TGTGCCAGCAGCCCGGACAGCTACTACTCCTACGAGCAGTACTTC.

The genes are TRBV10-3 and TRBJ1-1; 7 nucleotides line up with TRBD1. Germline V CDR1 and CDR2: ENHRY, SYGVKD. The CDR3 is 14 residues long. V trimming: 3 bases; J trimming: 5 bases; junction bases outside the gene matches: 6. As DNA, the CDR3 is TGTGCCATCAGTGAACAGGGGAGGCGAACTGAAGCTTTCTTT. Translated: CAISEQGRRTEAFF.

This clone was detected only a few times. In DNA form, the CDR3 reads TGTGCCAGCAGTGAGTTCCTCCCCATCAGCGGGAAAGGGTACGAGCAGTACTTC. This sequence encodes CASSEFLPISGKGYEQYF. This chain joins TRBV2 and TRBJ2-5; 7 nucleotides match TRBD2. The J call is in doubt because the DNA end fits TRBJ2-7 better. The CDR3 has 18 amino acids. Germline assignment: CDR1 SNHLY and CDR2 FYNNEI.

This clone was seen repeatedly, ten times or more. This chain connects TRBV19 to TRBJ1-5; D unclear. CDR3 length: 14 amino acids. Looked up from germline, CDR1 is LNHDA and CDR2 is SQIVND (reference sequence). V was pared by 1 base and J by 2 bases, with 6 bases between. The chain's CDR3 is CASSIARGNQPQHF. DNA for the CDR3: TGTGCCAGTAGTATAGCCCGGGGCAATCAGCCCCAGCATTTT.

The genes are TRBV5-1 and TRBJ1-4; D gene uncertain. The CDR3 has 14 residues. Germline assignment: CDR1 SGHRS and CDR2 YFSETQ. The germline V and J ends were trimmed by 2 bases and 10 bases, with 15 bases remaining between them. The CDR3 region is CASSLEDYGGKLFF. The CDR3 coding sequence is TGCGCCAGCAGCTTAGAGGACTACGGTGGAAAACTGTTTTTT.

The V call is TRBV5-1, the J call TRBJ2-3, with 7 bases aligning to TRBD2. With V trimmed by 0 bases and J by 4 bases, 5 bases remained unmatched. Germline V gene data show CDR1 as SGHRS and CDR2 as YFSETQ. The CDR3 loop spans 15 amino acids. Here the CDR3 DNA reads TGCGCCAGCAGCTTGGTAGCTAGCGGCTCAGATACGCAGTATTTT. The encoded protein is CASSLVASGSDTQYF.

This sequence joins TRBV11-3 and TRBJ2-2; 7 nucleotides agree with TRBD1. V trimming: 5 bases; J trimming: 5 bases; junction bases outside the gene matches: 5. CDR1 and CDR2 (germline): SGHNT, YENEEA. This CDR3 has 14 residues. The CDR3 nucleotides are TGTGCCAGCAGCATCAACAGGGGTACCGGGGAGCTGTTTTTT. Translated, it gives CASSINRGTGELFF.